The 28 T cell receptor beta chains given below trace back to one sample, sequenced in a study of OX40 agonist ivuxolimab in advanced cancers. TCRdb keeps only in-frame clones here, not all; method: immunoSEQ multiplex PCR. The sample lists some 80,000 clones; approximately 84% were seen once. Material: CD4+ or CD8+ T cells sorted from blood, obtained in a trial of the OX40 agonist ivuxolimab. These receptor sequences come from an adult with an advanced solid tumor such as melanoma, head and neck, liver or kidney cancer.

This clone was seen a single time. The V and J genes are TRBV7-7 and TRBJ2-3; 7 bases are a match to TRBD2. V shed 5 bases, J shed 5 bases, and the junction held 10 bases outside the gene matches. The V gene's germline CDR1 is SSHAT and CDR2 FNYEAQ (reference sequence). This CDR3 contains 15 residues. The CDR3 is CASSPSGGEKDTQYF. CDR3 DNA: TGTGCCAGCAGCCCCTCTGGGGGGGAGAAAGATACGCAGTATTTT.

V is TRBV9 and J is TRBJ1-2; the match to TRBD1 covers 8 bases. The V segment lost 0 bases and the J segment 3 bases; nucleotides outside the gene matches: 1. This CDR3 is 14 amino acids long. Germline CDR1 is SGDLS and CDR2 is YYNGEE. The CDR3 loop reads CASSVEQGDYGYTF. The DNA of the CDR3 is TGTGCCAGCAGCGTAGAACAGGGGGACTATGGCTACACCTTC.

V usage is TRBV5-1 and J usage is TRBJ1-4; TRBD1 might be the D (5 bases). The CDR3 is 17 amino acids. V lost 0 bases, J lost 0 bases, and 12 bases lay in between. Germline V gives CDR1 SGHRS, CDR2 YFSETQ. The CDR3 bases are TGCGCCAGCAGCTTGGTAGCAGGGACGGCAACTAATGAAAAACTGTTTTTT. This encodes CASSLVAGTATNEKLFF. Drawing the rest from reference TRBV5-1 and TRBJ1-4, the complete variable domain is KAGVTQTPRYLIKTRGQQVTLSCSPISGHRSVSWYQQTPGQGLQFLFEYFSETQRNKGNFPGRFSGRQFSNSRSEMNVSTLELGDSALYLCASSLVAGTATNEKLFFGSGTQLSVL.

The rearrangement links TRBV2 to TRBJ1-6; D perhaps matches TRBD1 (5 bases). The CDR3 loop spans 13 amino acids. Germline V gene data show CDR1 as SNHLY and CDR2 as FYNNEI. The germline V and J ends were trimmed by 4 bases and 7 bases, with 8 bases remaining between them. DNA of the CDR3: TGTGCCAGCAGTGGACAGCAAAATTCACCCCTCCACTTT. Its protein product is CASSGQQNSPLHF.

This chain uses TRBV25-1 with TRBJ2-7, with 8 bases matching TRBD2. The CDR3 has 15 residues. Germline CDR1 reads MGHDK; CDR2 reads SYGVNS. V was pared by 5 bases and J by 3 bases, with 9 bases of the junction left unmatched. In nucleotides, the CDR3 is TGTGCCAGCAGTACGACGGGGGGGCTCGGCTACGAGCAGTACTTC. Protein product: CASSTTGGLGYEQYF.

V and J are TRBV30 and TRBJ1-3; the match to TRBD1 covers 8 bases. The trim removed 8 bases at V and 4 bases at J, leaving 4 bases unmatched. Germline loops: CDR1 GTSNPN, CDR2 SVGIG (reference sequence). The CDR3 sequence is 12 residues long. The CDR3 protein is CARTGGGNTIYF. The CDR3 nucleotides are TGTGCCCGTACAGGGGGAGGAAACACCATATATTTT.

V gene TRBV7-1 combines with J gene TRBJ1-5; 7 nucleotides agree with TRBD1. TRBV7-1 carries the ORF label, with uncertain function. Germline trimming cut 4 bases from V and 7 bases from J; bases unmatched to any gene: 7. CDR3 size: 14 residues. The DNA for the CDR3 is TGTGCCAGCAGCTTAGAGGGGGCCGGCCAGCCCCAGCATTTT. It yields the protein CASSLEGAGQPQHF.

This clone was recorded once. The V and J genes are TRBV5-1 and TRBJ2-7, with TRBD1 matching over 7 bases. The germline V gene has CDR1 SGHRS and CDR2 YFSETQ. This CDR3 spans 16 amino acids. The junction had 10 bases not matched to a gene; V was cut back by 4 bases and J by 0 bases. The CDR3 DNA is TGCGCCAGCAGCCTCGGGACAGACTTTTACTCCTACGAGCAGTACTTC. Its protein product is CASSLGTDFYSYEQYF. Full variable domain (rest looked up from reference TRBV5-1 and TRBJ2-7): KAGVTQTPRYLIKTRGQQVTLSCSPISGHRSVSWYQQTPGQGLQFLFEYFSETQRNKGNFPGRFSGRQFSNSRSEMNVSTLELGDSALYLCASSLGTDFYSYEQYFGPGTRLTVT.

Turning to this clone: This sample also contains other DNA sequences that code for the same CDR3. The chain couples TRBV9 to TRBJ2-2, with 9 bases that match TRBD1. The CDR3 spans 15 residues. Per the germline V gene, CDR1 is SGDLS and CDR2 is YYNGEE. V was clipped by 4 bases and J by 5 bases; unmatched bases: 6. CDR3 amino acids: CASSSSGQGTGELFF. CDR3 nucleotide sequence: TGTGCCAGCAGCTCATCGGGACAGGGTACCGGGGAGCTGTTTTTT.

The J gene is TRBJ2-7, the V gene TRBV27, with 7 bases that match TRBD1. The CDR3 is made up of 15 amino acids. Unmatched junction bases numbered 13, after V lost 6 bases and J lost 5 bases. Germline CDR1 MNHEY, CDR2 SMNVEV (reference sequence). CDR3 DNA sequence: TGTGCCAGCAGCCCGAAGACAGGGATGCAAAACGAGCAGTACTTC. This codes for CASSPKTGMQNEQYF.

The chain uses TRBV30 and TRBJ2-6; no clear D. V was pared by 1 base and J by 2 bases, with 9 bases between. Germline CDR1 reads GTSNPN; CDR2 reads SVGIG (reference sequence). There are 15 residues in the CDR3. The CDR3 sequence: CAWSADLAGANVLTF. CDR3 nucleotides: TGTGCCTGGAGTGCCGACCTTGCTGGGGCCAACGTCCTGACTTTC.

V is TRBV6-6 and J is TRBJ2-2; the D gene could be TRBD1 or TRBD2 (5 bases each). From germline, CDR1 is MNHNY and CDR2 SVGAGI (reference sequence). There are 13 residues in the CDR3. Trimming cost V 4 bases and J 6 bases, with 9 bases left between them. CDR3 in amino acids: CASSFQGPGELFF. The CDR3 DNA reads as TGTGCCAGCAGTTTCCAGGGACCCGGGGAGCTGTTTTTT.

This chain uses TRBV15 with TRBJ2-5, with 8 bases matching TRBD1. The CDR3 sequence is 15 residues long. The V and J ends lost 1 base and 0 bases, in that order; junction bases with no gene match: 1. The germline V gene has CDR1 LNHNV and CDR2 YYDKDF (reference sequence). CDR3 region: CATSRGTGNQETQYF. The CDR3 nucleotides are TGTGCCACCAGCAGAGGGACAGGGAACCAAGAGACCCAGTACTTC.

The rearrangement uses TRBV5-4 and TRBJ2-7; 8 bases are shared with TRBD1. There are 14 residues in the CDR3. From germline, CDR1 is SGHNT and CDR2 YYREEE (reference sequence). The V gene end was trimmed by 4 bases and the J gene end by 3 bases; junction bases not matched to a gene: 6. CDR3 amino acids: CASSHKTGDYEQYF. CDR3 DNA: TGTGCCAGCAGCCACAAGACAGGGGACTACGAGCAGTACTTC.

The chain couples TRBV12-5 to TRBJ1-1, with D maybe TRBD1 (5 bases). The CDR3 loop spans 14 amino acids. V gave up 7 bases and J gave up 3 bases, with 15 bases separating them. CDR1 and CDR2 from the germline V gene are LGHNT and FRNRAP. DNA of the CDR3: TGTGCTAGTGCCCCGGGGGGGTCGGACACTGAAGCTTTCTTT. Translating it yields CASAPGGSDTEAFF.

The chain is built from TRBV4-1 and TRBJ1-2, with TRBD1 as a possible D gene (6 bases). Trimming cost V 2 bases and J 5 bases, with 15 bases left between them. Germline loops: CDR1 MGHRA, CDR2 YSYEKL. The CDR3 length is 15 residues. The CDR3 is CASSQPGAWRYGYTF. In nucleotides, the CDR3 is TGCGCCAGCAGCCAACCAGGGGCATGGAGGTATGGCTACACCTTC.

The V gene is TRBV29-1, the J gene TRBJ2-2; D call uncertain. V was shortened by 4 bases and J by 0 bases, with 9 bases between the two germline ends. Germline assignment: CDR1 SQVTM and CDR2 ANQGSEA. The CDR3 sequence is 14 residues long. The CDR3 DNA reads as TGCAGCGTTGCATGGCAGTCGAACACCGGGGAGCTGTTTTTT. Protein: CSVAWQSNTGELFF.

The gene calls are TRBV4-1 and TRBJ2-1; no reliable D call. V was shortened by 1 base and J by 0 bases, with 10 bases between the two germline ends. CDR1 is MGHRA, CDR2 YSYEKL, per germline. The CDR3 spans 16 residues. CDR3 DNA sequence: TGCGCCAGCAGCCAAGTAGCACTGAGCTCCTACAATGAGCAGTTCTTC. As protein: CASSQVALSSYNEQFF.

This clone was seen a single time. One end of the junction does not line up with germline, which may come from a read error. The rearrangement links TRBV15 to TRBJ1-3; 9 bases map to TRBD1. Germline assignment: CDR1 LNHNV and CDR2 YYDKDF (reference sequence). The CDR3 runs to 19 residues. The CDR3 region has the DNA TGTGCCGCCAGCATACCCCGCAAATCTCCCGGGACAGGGCTAAACACCATATATTTT. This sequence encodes CAASIPRKSPGTGLNTIYF.

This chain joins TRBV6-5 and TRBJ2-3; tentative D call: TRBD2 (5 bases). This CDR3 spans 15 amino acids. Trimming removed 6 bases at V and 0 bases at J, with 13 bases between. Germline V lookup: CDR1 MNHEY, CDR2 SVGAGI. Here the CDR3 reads CASSQRRSSTDTQYF. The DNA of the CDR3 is TGTGCCAGCAGCCAAAGGAGGTCTAGCACAGATACGCAGTATTTT.

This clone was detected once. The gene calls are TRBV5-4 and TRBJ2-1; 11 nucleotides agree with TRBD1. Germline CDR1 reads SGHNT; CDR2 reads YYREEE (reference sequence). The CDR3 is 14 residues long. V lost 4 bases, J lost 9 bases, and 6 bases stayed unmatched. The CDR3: CASSLRDRGGEQFF. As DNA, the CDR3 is TGTGCCAGCAGCCTCCGGGACAGGGGGGGTGAGCAGTTCTTC. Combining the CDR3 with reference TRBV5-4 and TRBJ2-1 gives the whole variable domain ETGVTQSPTHLIKTRGQQVTLRCSSQSGHNTVSWYQQALGQGPQFIFQYYREEENGRGNFPPRFSGLQFPNYSSELNVNALELDDSALYLCASSLRDRGGEQFFGPGTRLTVL.

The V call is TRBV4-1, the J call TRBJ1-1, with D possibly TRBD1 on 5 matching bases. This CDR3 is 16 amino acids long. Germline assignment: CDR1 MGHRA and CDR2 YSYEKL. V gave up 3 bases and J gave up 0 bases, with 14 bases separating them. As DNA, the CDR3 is TGCGCCAGCAGCCATCCGGGGGGGGGAATGAACACTGAAGCTTTCTTT. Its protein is CASSHPGGGMNTEAFF.

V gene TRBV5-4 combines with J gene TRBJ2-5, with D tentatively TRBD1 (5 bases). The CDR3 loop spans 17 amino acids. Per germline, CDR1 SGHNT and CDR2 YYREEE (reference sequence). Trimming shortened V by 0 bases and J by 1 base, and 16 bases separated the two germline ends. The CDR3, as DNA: TGTGCCAGCAGCTTGGGGGGCCGGTGGGCTGGCCAAGAGACCCAGTACTTC. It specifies CASSLGGRWAGQETQYF.

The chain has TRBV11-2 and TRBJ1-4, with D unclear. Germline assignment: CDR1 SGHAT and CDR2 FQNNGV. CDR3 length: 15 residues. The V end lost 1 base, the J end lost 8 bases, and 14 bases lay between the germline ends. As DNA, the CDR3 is TGTGCCAGCAGCTTAGGATCGGCGGTAGTCGAAAAACTGTTTTTT. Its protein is CASSLGSAVVEKLFF.

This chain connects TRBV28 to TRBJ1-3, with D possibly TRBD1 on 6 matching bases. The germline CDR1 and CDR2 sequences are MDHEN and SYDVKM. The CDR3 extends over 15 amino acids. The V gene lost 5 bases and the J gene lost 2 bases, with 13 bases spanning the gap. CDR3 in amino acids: CASSPIRGAGNTIYF. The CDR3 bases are TGTGCCAGCAGTCCCATCAGGGGTGCTGGAAACACCATATATTTT. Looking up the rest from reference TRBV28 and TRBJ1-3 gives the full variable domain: DVKVTQSSRYLVKRTGEKVFLECVQDMDHENMFWYRQDPGLGLRLIYFSYDVKMKEKGDIPEGYSVSREKKERFSLILESASTNQTSMYLCASSPIRGAGNTIYFGEGSWLTVV.

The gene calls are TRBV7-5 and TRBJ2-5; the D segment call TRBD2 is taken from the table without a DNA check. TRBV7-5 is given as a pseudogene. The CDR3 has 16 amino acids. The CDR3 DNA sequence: TGTGATCGCCGAAACAGGCGGGAAAGGCAACAAGAGACCCAGTACTTC. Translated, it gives CDRRNRRERQQETQYF.

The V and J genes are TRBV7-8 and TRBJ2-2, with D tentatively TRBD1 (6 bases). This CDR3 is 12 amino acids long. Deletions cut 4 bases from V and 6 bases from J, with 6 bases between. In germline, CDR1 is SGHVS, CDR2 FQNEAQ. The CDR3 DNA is TGTGCCAGCAGCTACAGGGCCGGGGAGCTGTTTTTT. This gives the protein CASSYRAGELFF.

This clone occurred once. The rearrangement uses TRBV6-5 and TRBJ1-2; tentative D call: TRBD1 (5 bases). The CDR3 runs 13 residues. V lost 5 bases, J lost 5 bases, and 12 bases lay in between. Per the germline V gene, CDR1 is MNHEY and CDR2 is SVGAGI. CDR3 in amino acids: CASSPGRLYGYTF. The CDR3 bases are TGTGCCAGCAGTCCGGGACGTTTGTATGGCTACACCTTC.